This TCR beta chain comes out of a study of T-cell memory formation after mild COVID-19. Whole-study findings and limits: Confirmation was lacking for SARS-CoV-2 specificity of second-wave clones that peaked on day 37. CD4+ contracting clones were mainly CM and EM; CD8+ ones, EMRA. The pre-infection memory compartment contained some responding clones, suggesting cross-reactive memory joined.

5'RACE with constant-segment primers built TCRalpha and TCRbeta cDNA libraries with UMIs. Using its own MiXCR run on the 5' RACE reads, TCRdb lists one record per CDR3 protein. The table records tens of thousands of distinct CDR3 sequences, 15% to 20% of them present only once. The CDR3 is 15 residues long. Germline V gene sequence: CDR1 SGHRS, CDR2 YFSETQ. Unmatched junction bases numbered 11, after V lost 3 bases and J lost 6 bases. In this sample, this clonotype turned up a few times. Its antigen is still unknown. The sample comprised PBMCs or a T cell subset sorted from them (not recorded which). This sequence originates from an adult woman who had mild COVID-19 (a few samples of this study predate the infection). Cell type and time point are not known. V is TRBV5-1 and J is TRBJ1-1; TRBD1 matches at 7 bases. CDR3 residues: CASSSRQGGGAEAFF. The CDR3 DNA reads TGCGCCAGCAGCTCTCGACAGGGAGGAGGTGCTGAAGCTTTCTTT.